This T cell receptor (beta chain) was found in a study of T cell responses to AZD1222 COVID-19 vaccine. Sequencing was performed with immunoSEQ multiplex PCR; in TCRdb, only in-frame clones are kept and a portion is missing. The repertoire includes roughly 250,000 clones, roughly 93% of them detected once, and less than 0.65% sits in the top ten. The material sequenced was peripheral blood, taken on day 0 of AZD1222 vaccination. The TCR comes from an adult in good health.

Written as DNA, the CDR3 is TGTGCCAGCAGCTCCCTCGGAAGCGGGGGGGCATTTGGGGCCAACGTCCTGACTTTC. Amino acid sequence: CASSSLGSGGAFGANVLTF. The chain recombines TRBV3-1 (or the pseudogene TRBV3-2) with TRBJ2-6, with TRBD2 identical over 10 bases. The CDR3 consists of 19 residues. V was clipped by 5 bases and J by 3 bases; unmatched bases: 13. Germline V gene sequence: CDR1 LGHDT, CDR2 YNNKEL (reference sequence).